This TCR beta chain was sequenced for a study of tumor-infiltrating lymphocytes in primary liver carcinoma. Study-level findings and limits: With p = 0.039, the top-250-clone fraction in tumors significantly exceeded that in blood.

This clonotype was counted once. The antigen is not known. At one end the junction does not follow the germline gene, possibly because of a read error. Synthesis of TCR beta cDNA was carried out from about 0.55 ug total RNA with a constant-region primer. Researchers made the TCR beta libraries by running three nested multiplex PCR rounds with slightly modified ARM-PCR. TRBV1-TRBV30 forward primers and a C-beta reverse primer were used in the first two PCR rounds, which each ran for around 10 cycles. From the multiplex PCR reads, TCRdb called clonotypes with MiXCR, one entry per CDR3 protein. The sample includes about 37,000 distinct CDR3 sequences, 75% of them seen just once. From germline, CDR1 is SGHDN and CDR2 FVKESK. CDR3 size: 15 residues. RNA and DNA were co-extracted from roughly 20-30 mg of unsorted bulk tissue. Primary liver carcinoma, confirmed by histopathology, was surgically resected.

Sequencing was performed on tumor-adjacent normal liver tissue. The V gene is TRBV14, the J gene TRBJ2-7; D not certain. This sequence originates from a middle-aged man with primary liver carcinoma and hepatitis B virus infection. The CDR3 sequence is CASSQGLIEAYEQCF. The CDR3 region has the DNA TGTGCCAGCAGCCAAGGTTTGATAGAGGCCTACGAGCAGTGCTTC.